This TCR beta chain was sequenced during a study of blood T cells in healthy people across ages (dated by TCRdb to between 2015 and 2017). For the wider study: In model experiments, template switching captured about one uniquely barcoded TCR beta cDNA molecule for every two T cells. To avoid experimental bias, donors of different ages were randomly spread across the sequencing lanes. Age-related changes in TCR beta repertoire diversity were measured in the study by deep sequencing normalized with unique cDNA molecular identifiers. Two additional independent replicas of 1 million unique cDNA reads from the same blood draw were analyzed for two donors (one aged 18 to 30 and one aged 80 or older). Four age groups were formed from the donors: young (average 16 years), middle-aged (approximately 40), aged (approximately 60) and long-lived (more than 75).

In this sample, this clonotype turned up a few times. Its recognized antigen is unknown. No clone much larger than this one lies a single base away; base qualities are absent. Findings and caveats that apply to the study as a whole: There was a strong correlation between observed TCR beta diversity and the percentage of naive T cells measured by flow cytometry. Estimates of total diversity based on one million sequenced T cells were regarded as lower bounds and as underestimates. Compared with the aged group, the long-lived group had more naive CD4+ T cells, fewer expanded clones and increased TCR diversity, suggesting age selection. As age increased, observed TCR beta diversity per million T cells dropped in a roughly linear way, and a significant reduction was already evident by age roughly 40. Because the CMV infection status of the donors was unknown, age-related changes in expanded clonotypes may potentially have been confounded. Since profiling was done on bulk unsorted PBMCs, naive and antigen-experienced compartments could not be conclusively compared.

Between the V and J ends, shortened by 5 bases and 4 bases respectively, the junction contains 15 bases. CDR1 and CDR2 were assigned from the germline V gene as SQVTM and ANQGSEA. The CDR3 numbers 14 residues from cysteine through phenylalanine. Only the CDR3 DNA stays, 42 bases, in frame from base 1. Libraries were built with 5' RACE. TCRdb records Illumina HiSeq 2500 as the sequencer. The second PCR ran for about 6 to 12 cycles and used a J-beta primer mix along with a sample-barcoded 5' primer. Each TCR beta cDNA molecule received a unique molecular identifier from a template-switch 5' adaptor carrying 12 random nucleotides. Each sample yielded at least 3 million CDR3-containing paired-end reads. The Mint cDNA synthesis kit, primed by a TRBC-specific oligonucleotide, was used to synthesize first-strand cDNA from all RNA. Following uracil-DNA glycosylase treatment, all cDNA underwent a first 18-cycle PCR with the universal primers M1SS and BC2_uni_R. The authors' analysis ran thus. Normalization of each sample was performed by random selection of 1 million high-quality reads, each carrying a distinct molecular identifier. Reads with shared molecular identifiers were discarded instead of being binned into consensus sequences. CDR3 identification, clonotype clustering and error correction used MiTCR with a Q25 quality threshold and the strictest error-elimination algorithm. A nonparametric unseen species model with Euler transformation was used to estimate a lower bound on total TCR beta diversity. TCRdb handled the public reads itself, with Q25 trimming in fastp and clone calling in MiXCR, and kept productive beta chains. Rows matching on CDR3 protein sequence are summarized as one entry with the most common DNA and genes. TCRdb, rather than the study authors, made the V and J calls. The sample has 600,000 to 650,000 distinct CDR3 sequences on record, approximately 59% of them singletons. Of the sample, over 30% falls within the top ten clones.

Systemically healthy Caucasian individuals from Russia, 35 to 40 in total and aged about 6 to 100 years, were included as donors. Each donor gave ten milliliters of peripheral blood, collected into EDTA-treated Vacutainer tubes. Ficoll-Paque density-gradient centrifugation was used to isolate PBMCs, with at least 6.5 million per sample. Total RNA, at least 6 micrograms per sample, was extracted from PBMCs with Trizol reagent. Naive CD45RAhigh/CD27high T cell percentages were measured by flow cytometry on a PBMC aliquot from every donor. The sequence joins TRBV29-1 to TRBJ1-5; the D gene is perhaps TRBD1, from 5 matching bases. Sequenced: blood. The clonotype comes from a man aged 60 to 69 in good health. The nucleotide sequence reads TGCAGCGTTCGCCAGGGTGGTAGTAATCAGCCCCAGCATTTT. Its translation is CSVRQGGSNQPQHF.